Described below is a single T cell receptor (beta chain) sequence and its context. This record belongs to a study of PD-L1 blockade in urothelial cancer. Data came from immunoSEQ multiplex PCR; TCRdb stores just in-frame clones and leaves some out. The sample has roughly 100,000 clones, approximately 85% seen once. The ends lost 8 bases at V and 9 bases at J; junction bases unmatched: 18. Germline CDR1 reads SNHLY; CDR2 reads FYNNEI. This CDR3 is 17 amino acids long. This chain uses TRBV2 with TRBJ2-3; 12 positions match TRBD2. The receptor comes from a man aged 45-65 years with urothelial cancer. The input for sequencing was PBMCs, taken around atezolizumab (anti-PD-L1) treatment. The CDR3 loop is CASGTGLAGSPGVTQYF. CDR3 coding DNA: TGTGCCAGCGGCACGGGACTAGCGGGTTCCCCTGGGGTCACGCAGTATTTT.